Following are 8 T cell receptor beta chains from one sample sequenced in a study of CD8+CD57+ T cells in acquired aplastic anemia. TCR beta VDJ combinations and CDR3 sequences were profiled from genomic DNA. MiXCR, applied by TCRdb to the reads, yields one record per CDR3 protein. The sample includes under 350,000 distinct CDR3 sequences, about three fifths of them seen just once. The patients chosen for sequencing had shown expansion of CD8+CD57+ cells (detected by flow cytometry). The sample taken for sequencing was sorted CD4+, CD8+, or CD8+CD57+ T cells (not recorded which) from PBMCs. These receptors came from a human donor with aplastic anemia.

The gene calls are TRBV12-3 or TRBV12-4 and TRBJ2-1, with 8 bases fitting TRBD1. After removal of 10 bases from V and 6 bases from J, the junction contained 5 bases not matched to a gene. The CDR3 contains 12 residues. The CDR3: CAIGQGGNEQFF. CDR3 DNA sequence: TGTGCCATAGGACAGGGAGGCAATGAGCAGTTCTTC.

This clonotype appeared many times. The genes are TRBV10-3 and TRBJ1-1, with D hard to call. This CDR3 region has 14 residues. V lost 3 bases and J lost 2, with 10 bases in between. The germline CDR1 and CDR2 sequences are ENHRY and SYGVKD. CDR3 sequence: CAISDPTANTEAFF. CDR3 sequence (DNA): TGTGCCATCAGTGACCCGACGGCCAACACTGAAGCTTTCTTT.

This clonotype was detected once. The chain uses TRBV29-1 and TRBJ2-3, with 10 bases lining up with TRBD2. CDR3 length: 17 amino acids. V gave up 0 bases and J gave up 12 bases; unmatched junction bases: 18. The germline V gene has CDR1 SQVTM and CDR2 ANQGSEA. CDR3 loop: CSVEDGISSGGREFQYF. The CDR3 region has the DNA TGCAGCGTTGAAGATGGAATTTCTAGCGGGGGTCGGGAGTTCCAGTATTTT.

The chain has TRBV7-2 and TRBJ2-5; possible D gene TRBD2, 5 bases. V was clipped by 5 bases and J by 5 bases, with 12 bases between them. The length of the CDR3 is 13 residues. Germline V gene sequence: CDR1 SGHTA, CDR2 FQGNSA. Here the CDR3 DNA reads TGTGCCAGCAGCCCAGTCAGGAGGGAGACCCAGTACTTC. Translated, it gives CASSPVRRETQYF.

There are many counts of this clonotype. J is TRBJ1-1 and V is TRBV7-8, with D unclear. V lost 5 bases and J lost 1, with 17 bases in between. This CDR3 region has 16 residues. The V gene's germline CDR1 is SGHVS and CDR2 FQNEAQ. CDR3 nucleotides: TGTGCCAGCAGCCGCAGGCCTAAGGATGGGAACACTGAAGCTTTCTTT. It is translated as CASSRRPKDGNTEAFF.

Remarks on this clonotype: One junction end does not reproduce the germline sequence, and a read error may be involved. V is TRBV7-9 and J is TRBJ1-2; D possibly corresponds to TRBD1 (5 bases). The length of the CDR3 is 15 residues. The germline CDR1 and CDR2 sequences are SEHNR and FQNEAQ (reference sequence). This CDR3 reads CASSLAIGRGSAEAF. The CDR3 DNA sequence: TGTGCCAGCAGCTTAGCGATCGGACGGGGGAGTGCTGAAGCTTTC.

J is TRBJ1-5 and V is TRBV20-1, with unresolved D. The V end was cut by 3 bases, the J end by 7 bases, with 10 bases between. Germline V lookup: CDR1 DFQATT, CDR2 SNEGSKA (reference sequence). The CDR3 loop spans 12 amino acids. Here the CDR3 DNA reads TGCAGTGCTAGTGAAAGTAGCCAGCCCCAGCATTTT. Its translation: CSASESSQPQHF.

This clonotype was found a few times. The chain uses TRBV10-3 and TRBJ2-5; D not certain. The CDR3 is made up of 15 amino acids. V lost 0 bases to trimming and J lost 2 bases, with 10 bases between them. Germline V gene data show CDR1 as ENHRY and CDR2 as SYGVKD. The DNA for the CDR3 is TGTGCCATCAGTGAGTCGTATAGTCGACAAGAGACCCAGTACTTC. This encodes CAISESYSRQETQYF.